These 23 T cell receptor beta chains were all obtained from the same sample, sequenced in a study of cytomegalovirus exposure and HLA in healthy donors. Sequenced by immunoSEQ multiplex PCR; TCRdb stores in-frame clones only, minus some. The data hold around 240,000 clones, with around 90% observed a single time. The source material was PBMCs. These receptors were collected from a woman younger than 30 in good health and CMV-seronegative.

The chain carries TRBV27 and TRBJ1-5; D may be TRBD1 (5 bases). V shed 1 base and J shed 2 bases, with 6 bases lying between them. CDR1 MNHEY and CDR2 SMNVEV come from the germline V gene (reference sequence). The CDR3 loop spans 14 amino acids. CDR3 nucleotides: TGTGCCAGCAGTTTATGGGGGGGCAATCAGCCCCAGCATTTT. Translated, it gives CASSLWGGNQPQHF.

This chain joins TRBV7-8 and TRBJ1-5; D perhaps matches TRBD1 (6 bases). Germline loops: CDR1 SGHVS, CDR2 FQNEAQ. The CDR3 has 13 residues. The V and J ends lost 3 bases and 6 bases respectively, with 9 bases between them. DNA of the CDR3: TGTGCCAGCAGCTTCGGGGGGGCTCAGCCCCAGCATTTT. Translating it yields CASSFGGAQPQHF.

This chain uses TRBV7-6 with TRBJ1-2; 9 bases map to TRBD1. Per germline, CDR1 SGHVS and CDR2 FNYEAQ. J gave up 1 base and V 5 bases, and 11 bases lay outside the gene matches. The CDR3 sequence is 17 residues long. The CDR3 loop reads CASSPRTGETINYGYTF. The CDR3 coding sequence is TGTGCCAGCAGCCCACGGACAGGGGAGACCATTAACTATGGCTACACCTTC.

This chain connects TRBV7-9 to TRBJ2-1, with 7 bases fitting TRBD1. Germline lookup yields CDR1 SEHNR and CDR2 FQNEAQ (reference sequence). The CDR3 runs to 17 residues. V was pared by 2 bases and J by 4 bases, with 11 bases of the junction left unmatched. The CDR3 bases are TGTGCCAGCAGCTTATTCAAGGCAGGGGGTGGTTACAATGAGCAGTTCTTC. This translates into CASSLFKAGGGYNEQFF.

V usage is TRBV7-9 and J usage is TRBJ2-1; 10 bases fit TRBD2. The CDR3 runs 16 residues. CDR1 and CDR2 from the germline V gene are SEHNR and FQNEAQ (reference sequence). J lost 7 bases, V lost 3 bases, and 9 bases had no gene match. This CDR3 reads CASSFTSGGAGNEQFF. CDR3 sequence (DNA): TGTGCCAGCAGCTTCACGAGCGGGGGGGCCGGTAATGAGCAGTTCTTC.

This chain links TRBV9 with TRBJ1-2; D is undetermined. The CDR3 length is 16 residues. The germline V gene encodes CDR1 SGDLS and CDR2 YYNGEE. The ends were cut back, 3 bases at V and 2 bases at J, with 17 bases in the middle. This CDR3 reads CASSADNPKFNYGYTF. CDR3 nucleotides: TGTGCCAGCAGCGCAGACAACCCAAAATTCAACTATGGCTACACCTTC.

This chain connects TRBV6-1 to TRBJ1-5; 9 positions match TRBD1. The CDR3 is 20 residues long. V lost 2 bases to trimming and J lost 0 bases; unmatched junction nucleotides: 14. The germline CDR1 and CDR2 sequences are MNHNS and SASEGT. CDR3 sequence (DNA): TGTGCCAGCAGTGAACCAGGGGGGACAGGGAGTTTCGATAGCAATCAGCCCCAGCATTTT. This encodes CASSEPGGTGSFDSNQPQHF.

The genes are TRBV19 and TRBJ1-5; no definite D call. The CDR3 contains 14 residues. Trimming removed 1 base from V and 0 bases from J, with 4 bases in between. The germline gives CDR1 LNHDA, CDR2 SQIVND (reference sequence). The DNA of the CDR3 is TGTGCCAGTAGTATAGTCAGTAGCAATCAGCCCCAGCATTTT. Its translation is CASSIVSSNQPQHF.

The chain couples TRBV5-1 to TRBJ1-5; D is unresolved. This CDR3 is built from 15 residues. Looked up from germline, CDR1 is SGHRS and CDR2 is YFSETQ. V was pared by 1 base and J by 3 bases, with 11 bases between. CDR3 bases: TGCGCCAGCAGCTTGAACGGGTTAGACAATCAGCCCCAGCATTTT. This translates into CASSLNGLDNQPQHF.

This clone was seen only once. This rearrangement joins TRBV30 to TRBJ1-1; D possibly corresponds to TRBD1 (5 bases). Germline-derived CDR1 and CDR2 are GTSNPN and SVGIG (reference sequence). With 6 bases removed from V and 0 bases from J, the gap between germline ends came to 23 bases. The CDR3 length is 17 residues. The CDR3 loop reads CACEILIDRHMNTEAFF. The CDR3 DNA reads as TGTGCCTGCGAAATCCTAATAGACAGACACATGAACACTGAAGCTTTCTTT.

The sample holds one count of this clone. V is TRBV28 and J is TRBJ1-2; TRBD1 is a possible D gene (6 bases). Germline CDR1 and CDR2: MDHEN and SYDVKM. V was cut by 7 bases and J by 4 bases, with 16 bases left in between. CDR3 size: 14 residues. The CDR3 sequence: CASTIGQPIYGYTF. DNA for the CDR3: TGTGCCAGCACCATAGGACAGCCTATCTATGGCTACACCTTC.

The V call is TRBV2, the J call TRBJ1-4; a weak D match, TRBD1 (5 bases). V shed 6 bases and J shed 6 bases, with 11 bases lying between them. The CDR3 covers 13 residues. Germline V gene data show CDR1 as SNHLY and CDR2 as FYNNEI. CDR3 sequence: CASRTQGHEKLFF. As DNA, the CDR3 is TGTGCCAGCAGGACCCAGGGTCATGAAAAACTGTTTTTT.

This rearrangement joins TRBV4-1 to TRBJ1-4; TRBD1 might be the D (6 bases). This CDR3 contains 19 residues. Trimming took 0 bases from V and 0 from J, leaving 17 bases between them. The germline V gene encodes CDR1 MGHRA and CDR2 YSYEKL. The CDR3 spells CASSQEDSAFITTNEKLFF. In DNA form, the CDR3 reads TGCGCCAGCAGCCAAGAGGACAGCGCCTTTATTACAACTAATGAAAAACTGTTTTTT.

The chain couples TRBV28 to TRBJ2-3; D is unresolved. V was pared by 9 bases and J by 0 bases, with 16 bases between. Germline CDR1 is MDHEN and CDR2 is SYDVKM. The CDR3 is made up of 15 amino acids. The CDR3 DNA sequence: TGTGCCAGTCGAAACAGCCAAACCAGCACAGATACGCAGTATTTT. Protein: CASRNSQTSTDTQYF.

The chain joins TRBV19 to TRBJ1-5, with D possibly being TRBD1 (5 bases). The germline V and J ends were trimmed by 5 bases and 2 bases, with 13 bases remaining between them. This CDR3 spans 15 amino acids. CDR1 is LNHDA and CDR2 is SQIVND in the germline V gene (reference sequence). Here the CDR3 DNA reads TGTGCCAGTAGTCTGGGCAGGGAAGGCAATCAGCCCCAGCATTTT. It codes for CASSLGREGNQPQHF. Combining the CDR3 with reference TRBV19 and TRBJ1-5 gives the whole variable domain DGGITQSPKYLFRKEGQNVTLSCEQNLNHDAMYWYRQDPGQGLRLIYYSQIVNDFQKGDIAEGYSVSREKKESFPLTVTSAQKNPTAFYLCASSLGREGNQPQHFGDGTRLSIL.

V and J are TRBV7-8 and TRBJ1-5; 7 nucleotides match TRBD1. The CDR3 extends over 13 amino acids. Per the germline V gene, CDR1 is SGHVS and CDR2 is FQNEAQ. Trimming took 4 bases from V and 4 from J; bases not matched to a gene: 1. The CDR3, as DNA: TGTGCCAGCAGCTGGGGACAGAATCAGCCCCAGCATTTT. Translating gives CASSWGQNQPQHF.

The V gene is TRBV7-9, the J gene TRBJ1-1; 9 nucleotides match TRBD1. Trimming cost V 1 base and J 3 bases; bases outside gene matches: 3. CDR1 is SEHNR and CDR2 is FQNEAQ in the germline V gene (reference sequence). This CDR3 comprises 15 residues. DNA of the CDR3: TGTGCCAGCAGCTTAGTAGGGGACAGGGACACTGAAGCTTTCTTT. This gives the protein CASSLVGDRDTEAFF.

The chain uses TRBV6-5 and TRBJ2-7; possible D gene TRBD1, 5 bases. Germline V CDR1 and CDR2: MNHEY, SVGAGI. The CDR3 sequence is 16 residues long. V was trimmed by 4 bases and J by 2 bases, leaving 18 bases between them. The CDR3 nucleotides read TGTGCCAGCAGTTCCGACAGATTGATAGCCCCCTACGAGCAGTACTTC. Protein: CASSSDRLIAPYEQYF.

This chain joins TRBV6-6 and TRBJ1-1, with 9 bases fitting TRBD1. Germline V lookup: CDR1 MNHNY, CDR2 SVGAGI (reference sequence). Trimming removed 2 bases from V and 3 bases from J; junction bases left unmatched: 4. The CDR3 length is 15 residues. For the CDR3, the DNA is TGTGCCAGCAGTTACGCACAGGGGGCGGACACTGAAGCTTTCTTT. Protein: CASSYAQGADTEAFF.

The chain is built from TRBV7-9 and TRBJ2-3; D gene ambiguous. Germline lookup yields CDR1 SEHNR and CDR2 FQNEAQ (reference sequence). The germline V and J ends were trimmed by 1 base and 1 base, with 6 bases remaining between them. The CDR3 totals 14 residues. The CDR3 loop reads CASSLGAGTDTQYF. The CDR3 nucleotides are TGTGCCAGCAGCTTAGGAGCCGGCACAGATACGCAGTATTTT.

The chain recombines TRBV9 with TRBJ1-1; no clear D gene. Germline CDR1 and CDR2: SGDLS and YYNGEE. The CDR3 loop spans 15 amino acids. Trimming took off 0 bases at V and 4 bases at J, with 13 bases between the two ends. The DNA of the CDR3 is TGTGCCAGCAGCGTAGGGTCGGGATTGGGCACTGAAGCTTTCTTT. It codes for CASSVGSGLGTEAFF.

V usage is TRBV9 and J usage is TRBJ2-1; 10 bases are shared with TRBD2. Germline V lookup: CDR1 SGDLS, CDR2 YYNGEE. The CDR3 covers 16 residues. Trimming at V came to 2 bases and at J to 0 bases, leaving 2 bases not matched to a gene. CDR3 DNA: TGTGCCAGCAGCGTTAGCGGGGGGCCCTCCTACAATGAGCAGTTCTTC. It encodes CASSVSGGPSYNEQFF.

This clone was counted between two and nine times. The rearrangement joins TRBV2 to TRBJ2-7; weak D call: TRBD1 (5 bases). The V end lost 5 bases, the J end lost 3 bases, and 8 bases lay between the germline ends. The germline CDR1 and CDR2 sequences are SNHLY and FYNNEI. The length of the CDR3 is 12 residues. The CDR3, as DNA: TGTGCCAGCAGTTACGACAGCTACGAGCAGTACGTC. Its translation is CASSYDSYEQYV.